A single sample is the source of the 20 T cell receptor beta chains below, sequenced in a study of post-analysis software for immune sequencing data. Study-level findings and limits: There were roughly 5 TRBV segments more frequent in patients than controls, and TRBV5-6, TRBV5-1 and TRBV20-1 were among them.

Every TCR beta cDNA library bore unique molecular identifiers. TCRdb re-derived calls from the PCR reads in MiXCR, one entry per CDR3 protein. The top ten hold approximately 4.5% of the sample, which has 650,000 to 850,000 distinct CDR3 sequences, roughly 58% seen once. Their recognized antigens are unknown. The sequenced sample consisted of blood. These receptors were collected from a girl aged 5-17 years with multiple sclerosis.

V and J are TRBV6-5 and TRBJ2-7; 9 bases map to TRBD1. This CDR3 region has 16 residues. From germline, CDR1 is MNHEY and CDR2 SVGAGI. V gave up 2 bases and J gave up 5 bases; unmatched junction bases: 10. Here the CDR3 reads CASSYRDRVLLNEQYF. In DNA form, the CDR3 reads TGTGCCAGCAGTTACCGGGACAGGGTACTCCTAAACGAGCAGTACTTC.

This clonotype has a handful of counts. The V gene is TRBV20-1, the J gene TRBJ2-3, with D tentatively TRBD1 or TRBD2 (6 bases each). Trimming pared 6 bases from V and 1 base from J, leaving 17 bases between. Germline assignment: CDR1 DFQATT and CDR2 SNEGSKA (reference sequence). This CDR3 is built from 15 residues. Here the CDR3 reads CSARRGATRTDTQYF. CDR3 coding DNA: TGCAGTGCCAGAAGGGGGGCAACGCGCACAGATACGCAGTATTTT.

The chain joins TRBV7-2 to TRBJ2-1; 13 nucleotides match TRBD2. The CDR3 runs to 15 residues. Looked up from germline, CDR1 is SGHTA and CDR2 is FQGNSA. Germline trimming cut 5 bases from V and 6 bases from J; bases unmatched to any gene: 4. CDR3 in DNA: TGTGCCAGCAGCATGGGACTAGCGGGATTCAATGAGCAGTTCTTC. Protein product: CASSMGLAGFNEQFF.

This clonotype has at least ten counts. The rearrangement links TRBV6-5 to TRBJ2-7, with 9 bases lining up with TRBD1. This CDR3 is 15 amino acids long. The V gene's germline CDR1 is MNHEY and CDR2 SVGAGI. J gave up 2 bases and V 5 bases, and 7 bases lay outside the gene matches. The CDR3 DNA reads TGTGCCAGCAGTGAATCCGGGACAGGGACCTACGAGCAGTACTTC. Translating it yields CASSESGTGTYEQYF.

The chain is built from TRBV20-1 and TRBJ2-1, with 10 bases that match TRBD2. Germline lookup yields CDR1 DFQATT and CDR2 SNEGSKA (reference sequence). V gave up 7 bases and J gave up 8 bases; unmatched junction bases: 11. This CDR3 spans 14 amino acids. CDR3 sequence reads: CSVRGLAGGHEQFF. The CDR3, as DNA: TGCAGTGTCAGAGGATTAGCGGGAGGTCATGAGCAGTTCTTC.

V gene TRBV20-1 combines with J gene TRBJ2-1; 8 positions match TRBD2. Germline V gene data show CDR1 as DFQATT and CDR2 as SNEGSKA (reference sequence). V trimming: 3 bases; J trimming: 7 bases; junction bases outside the gene matches: 8. The CDR3 length is 14 residues. The CDR3 spells CSASGGASLNEQFF. CDR3 nucleotide sequence: TGCAGTGCTAGCGGGGGGGCCTCCTTAAATGAGCAGTTCTTC.

This chain joins TRBV7-3 and TRBJ2-5; D gene ambiguous. CDR1 is SGHTA, CDR2 FQGTGA, per germline. The CDR3 is 13 residues long. The V gene lost 5 bases and the J gene lost 4 bases, with 11 bases spanning the gap. The CDR3 DNA reads as TGTGCCAGCAGCCTTGGGCCGGTAGAGACCCAGTACTTC. This gives the protein CASSLGPVETQYF.

This clonotype was recorded only once. CDR3 region: CASIEQGLSGANVLTF. The CDR3 DNA reads TGTGCCAGCATCGAACAGGGCCTTTCTGGGGCCAACGTCCTGACTTTC. This chain uses TRBV2 with TRBJ2-6, with a weak D call TRBD1 (6 bases). V dropped 7 bases and J dropped 1 base, with 14 bases sitting between them. The CDR3 sequence is 16 residues long. CDR1 SNHLY and CDR2 FYNNEI come from the germline V gene. The whole variable domain, remainder taken from reference TRBV2 and TRBJ2-6, is EPEVTQTPSHQVTQMGQEVILRCVPISNHLYFYWYRQILGQKVEFLVSFYNNEISEKSEIFDDQFSVERPDGSNFTLKIRSTKLEDSAMYFCASIEQGLSGANVLTFGAGSRLTVL.

This clonotype has only one observation. V usage is TRBV4-1 and J usage is TRBJ2-7; no reliable D call. The germline V and J ends were trimmed by 4 bases and 6 bases, with 13 bases remaining between them. In germline, CDR1 is MGHRA, CDR2 YSYEKL. CDR3 size: 13 residues. Here the CDR3 DNA reads TGCGCCAGCAGCCCGTACACCTCCCCCGAGCAGTACTTC. This sequence encodes CASSPYTSPEQYF.

This clonotype occurred a few times. The V call is TRBV6-4, the J call TRBJ2-1; 9 bases agree with TRBD2. The CDR3 length is 16 residues. V was pared by 0 bases and J by 8 bases, with 8 bases of the junction left unmatched. CDR1 MRHNA and CDR2 SNTAGT come from the germline V gene. CDR3 sequence (DNA): TGTGCCAGCAGTGACTCTAGGGCGGGAGGGTTAGATGAGCAGTTCTTC. Translating gives CASSDSRAGGLDEQFF.

This sequence joins TRBV27 and TRBJ2-5; D gene uncertain. V lost 10 bases and J lost 2, with 5 bases in between. The CDR3 spans 10 residues. CDR1 is MNHEY, CDR2 SMNVEV, per germline (reference sequence). CDR3 bases: TGTGCCATCTTTCAAGAGACCCAGTACTTC. Its protein product is CAIFQETQYF.

This clonotype was detected a few times. CDR3 in amino acids: CSVRGDGYTF. The CDR3, as DNA: TGCAGCGTTCGGGGGGATGGCTACACCTTC. This sequence joins TRBV29-1 and TRBJ1-2; D possibly corresponds to TRBD1 (5 bases). The CDR3 consists of 10 residues. Germline V gene data show CDR1 as SQVTM and CDR2 as ANQGSEA. V lost 5 bases and J 6 bases, leaving 7 bases between the germline ends.

In the case of this clonotype: The junction departs from germline at one end; a sequencing error may be responsible. For the CDR3, the DNA is TGTACCAGCAGTTACCCCGATAGCGGGGGGCTGGGTGAGCAGTTCTTC. As protein: CTSSYPDSGGLGEQFF. The chain carries TRBV6-5 and TRBJ2-1; TRBD2 agrees at 10 bases. Germline CDR1 and CDR2: MNHEY and SVGAGI. This CDR3 has 16 amino acids.

The sample holds a few counts of this clonotype. V is TRBV20-1 and J is TRBJ2-1, with 7 nucleotides matching TRBD1. Germline V gene lookup returns CDR1 DFQATT and CDR2 SNEGSKA (reference sequence). The CDR3 length is 14 residues. V trimming: 5 bases; J trimming: 6 bases; junction bases outside the gene matches: 10. The CDR3 loop is CSALGQERFNEQFF. In DNA, the CDR3 is TGCAGTGCTCTTGGACAGGAACGATTCAATGAGCAGTTCTTC.

The chain employs TRBV12-5 and TRBJ1-1; a weak D match, TRBD1 (5 bases). Trimming removed 2 bases from V and 11 bases from J, with 15 bases in between. This CDR3 spans 13 amino acids. Germline lookup yields CDR1 LGHNT and CDR2 FRNRAP. The CDR3 sequence: CASGLRGREEAFF. The CDR3 bases are TGTGCTAGTGGTTTGAGGGGTAGGGAGGAGGCTTTCTTT.

The chain couples TRBV5-1 to TRBJ2-5, with 9 bases matching TRBD1. The closer fit of TRBJ2-7 to the DNA end suggests the J call may be wrong. The germline V gene has CDR1 SGHRS and CDR2 YFSETQ. The CDR3 is made up of 13 amino acids. This chain's CDR3 is CASSSGQGDEQYF. The CDR3 DNA is TGCGCCAGCAGCTCGGGACAGGGAGACGAGCAGTACTTC.

This clonotype has just a few counts. The chain is built from TRBV20-1 and TRBJ1-1; D is undetermined. The germline gives CDR1 DFQATT, CDR2 SNEGSKA (reference sequence). The length of the CDR3 is 13 residues. Trimming cost V 0 bases and J 6 bases, with 11 bases left between them. In nucleotides, the CDR3 is TGCAGTGCTAGAGATTCAGGCAAGGCTGAAGCTTTCTTT. Translating it yields CSARDSGKAEAFF.

V and J are TRBV20-1 and TRBJ2-5, with 7 bases that match TRBD2. V shed 5 bases, J shed 1 base, and the junction held 7 bases outside the gene matches. CDR3 length equals 14 residues. CDR1 is DFQATT and CDR2 is SNEGSKA in the germline V gene (reference sequence). CDR3 nucleotide sequence: TGCAGTGCTGAAGCCCCTAGCGGCCAAGAGACCCAGTACTTC. It specifies CSAEAPSGQETQYF.

In this sample, this clonotype turned up a few times. The chain is built from TRBV6-1 and TRBJ2-6; tentatively, D is TRBD2 (6 bases). The V gene's germline CDR1 is MNHNS and CDR2 SASEGT. The V end lost 0 bases, the J end lost 2 bases, and 8 bases lay between the germline ends. The length of the CDR3 is 16 residues. CDR3 bases: TGTGCCAGCAGTGAAGCGGGGGGAGCTGGGGCCAACGTCCTGACTTTC. Translating it yields CASSEAGGAGANVLTF.

This chain joins TRBV18 and TRBJ1-1; D remains ambiguous. The V gene lost 3 bases and the J gene lost 4 bases, with 9 bases spanning the gap. Germline loops: CDR1 KGHSH, CDR2 LQKENI. The length of the CDR3 is 13 residues. CDR3 region: CASSPTSPTEAFF. In nucleotides, the CDR3 is TGTGCCAGCTCACCCACGTCTCCCACTGAAGCTTTCTTT.